This T cell receptor (beta chain) stems from a study of control samples from healthy donors and cancer patients. The germline V and J ends were trimmed by 5 bases and 0 bases, with 14 bases remaining between them. The CDR3 loop spans 16 amino acids. Germline-derived CDR1 and CDR2 are MDHEN and SYDVKM. Clones were sequenced by immunoSEQ multiplex PCR, and TCRdb holds only the in-frame ones, with some missing. The sample has some 15,000 clones; 85% to 95% are singletons. Sample: PBMCs. This sequence originates from a man older than 75 with lung cancer. The chain recombines TRBV28 with TRBJ2-1; maybe TRBD1 (5 bases). The CDR3 DNA follows: TGTGCCAGCAGTAATACAGGCCTTAGCTCCTACAATGAGCAGTTCTTC. This sequence encodes CASSNTGLSSYNEQFF.